The TCR beta chain described here comes from a study of T cell changes during pregnancy in multiple sclerosis. Germline CDR1 reads MRHNA; CDR2 reads SNTAGT. The CDR3 covers 15 residues. V was pared by 8 bases and J by 5 bases, with 6 bases of the junction left unmatched. The table came from immunoSEQ multiplex PCR; TCRdb's copy has only in-frame clones and leaves some out. The sample yields some 46,000 clones, around 94% seen once. This chain joins TRBV6-4 and TRBJ2-2; 12 bases are shared with TRBD2. Material for sequencing was peripheral blood. The sequence was collected from a female donor with multiple sclerosis, enrolled in a pregnancy study. The CDR3 DNA reads as TGTGCCAGCGGCAGACTAGCGGGAGAAACCGGGGAGCTGTTTTTT. Its translation: CASGRLAGETGELFF.